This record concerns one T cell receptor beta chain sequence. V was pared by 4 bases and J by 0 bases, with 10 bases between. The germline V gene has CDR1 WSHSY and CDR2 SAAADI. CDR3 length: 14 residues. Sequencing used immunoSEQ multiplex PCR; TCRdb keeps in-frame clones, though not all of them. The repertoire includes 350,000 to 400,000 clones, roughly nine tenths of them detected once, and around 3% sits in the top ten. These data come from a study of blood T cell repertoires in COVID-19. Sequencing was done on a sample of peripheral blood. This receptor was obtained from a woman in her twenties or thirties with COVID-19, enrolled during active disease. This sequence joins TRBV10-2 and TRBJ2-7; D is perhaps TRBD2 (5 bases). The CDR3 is CASSVTGSSYEQYF. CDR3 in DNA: TGCGCCAGCAGTGTTACGGGGAGCTCCTACGAGCAGTACTTC.